Described below is a single TCR beta chain sequence and its context. The data were obtained in a study of blood T cell repertoires in COVID-19. For the study at large: Acute and convalescent COVID-19 specimens originated in the United States, Italy and Spain. From T cells, B-cell-depleted T cells, or PBMCs came the material, which was cDNA or gDNA.

This CDR3 spans 16 amino acids. Germline V gene data show CDR1 as KGHDR and CDR2 as SFDVKD. Trimming took off 1 base at V and 5 bases at J, with 13 bases between the two ends. Per the original data handling: Amplification with reference gene primers provided the estimates of nucleated cell counts. The assay was immunoSEQ multiplex PCR, and TCRdb's table has in-frame clones only and misses some. V, J and clone size reflect that table, while D and trimming were determined from the DNA. The repertoire holds some 70,000 clones, with 65% to 85% as singletons. The J gene is TRBJ2-2, the V gene TRBV24-1, with D possibly TRBD1 on 6 matching bases. The receptor was isolated from a man between 50 and 59 years old with COVID-19, enrolled during active disease. Sequences were obtained from peripheral blood. CDR3 protein: CATSDLTQGSTGELFF. The CDR3 DNA reads TGTGCCACCAGTGATTTAACTCAGGGGTCAACCGGGGAGCTGTTTTTT.